The T cell receptor beta chain described here comes from a study of human T cells and chemical hapten exposure. Germline lookup yields CDR1 SQVTM and CDR2 ANQGSEA. V was clipped by 6 bases and J by 3 bases, with 21 bases between them. This CDR3 comprises 15 residues. MiXCR, applied by TCRdb to the RACE reads, yields one record per CDR3 protein. The sample has roughly 100,000 distinct CDR3 sequences; 9.5% to 15% are singletons. Time point described: pre-sensitization, week 0. Specified treatment: therapeutic diphenylcyclopropenone sensitization with weekly scalp DPC. The V gene is TRBV29-1, the J gene TRBJ2-7, with D possibly matching TRBD2 (6 bases). The TCR originated in a woman between 50 and 59 years old with alopecia areata. Some clones in this sample may be carry-over from other donors' samples. The sequencing here drew on whole blood, taken in connection with sensitization to the hapten diphenylcyclopropenone (DPC). The DNA of the CDR3 is TGCAGCGTCGTCTTTCACGGGGGTTCTTACTACGAGCAGTACTTC. Translating gives CSVVFHGGSYYEQYF.